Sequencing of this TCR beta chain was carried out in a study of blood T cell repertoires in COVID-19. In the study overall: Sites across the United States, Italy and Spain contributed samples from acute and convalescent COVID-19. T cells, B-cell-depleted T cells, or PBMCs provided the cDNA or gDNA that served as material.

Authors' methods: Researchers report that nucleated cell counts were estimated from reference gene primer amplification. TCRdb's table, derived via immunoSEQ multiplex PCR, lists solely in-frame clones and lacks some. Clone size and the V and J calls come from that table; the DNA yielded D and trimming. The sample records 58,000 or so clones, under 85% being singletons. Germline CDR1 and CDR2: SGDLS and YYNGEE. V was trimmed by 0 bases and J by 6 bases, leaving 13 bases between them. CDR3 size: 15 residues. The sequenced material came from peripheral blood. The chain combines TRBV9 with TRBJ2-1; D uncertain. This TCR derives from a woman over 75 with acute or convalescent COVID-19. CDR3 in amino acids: CASSVGLAGSNEQFF. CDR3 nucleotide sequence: TGTGCCAGCAGCGTAGGATTAGCCGGGTCCAATGAGCAGTTCTTC.